Shown below are 23 T cell receptor beta chains from a single sample sequenced in a study of beta chain features in type 1 diabetes. Reverse transcription of all isolated RNA meant that expressed TCRB transcripts were sequenced. Profiled with immunoSEQ multiplex PCR; TCRdb holds only in-frame clones, not every one. The sample holds roughly 170,000 clones; about 13% are singletons and the top ten take about 0.58%. The sample was central memory CD4+ T cells from blood. The receptors derive from a woman under 30 in good health.

This clone was picked up a small number of times. The V gene is TRBV5-1, the J gene TRBJ1-5; no clear D gene. V was pared by 0 bases and J by 7 bases, with 8 bases between. The CDR3 length is 13 residues. CDR1 is SGHRS, CDR2 YFSETQ, per germline. The CDR3 DNA reads TGCGCCAGCAGCTTGGACGGGGAACAGCCCCAGCATTTT. Protein: CASSLDGEQPQHF.

This clone was seen only a few times. The chain carries TRBV2 and TRBJ2-3, with D perhaps TRBD1 (5 bases). CDR1 is SNHLY and CDR2 is FYNNEI in the germline V gene. V was cut by 3 bases and J by 3 bases, with 10 bases left in between. The CDR3 contains 14 residues. The CDR3 DNA is TGTGCCAGCAGTGACAGGGAAGGGACAGATACGCAGTATTTT. Amino acids: CASSDREGTDTQYF. Full variable domain (rest looked up from reference TRBV2 and TRBJ2-3): EPEVTQTPSHQVTQMGQEVILRCVPISNHLYFYWYRQILGQKVEFLVSFYNNEISEKSEIFDDQFSVERPDGSNFTLKIRSTKLEDSAMYFCASSDREGTDTQYFGPGTRLTVL.

This clone has more than one count but fewer than ten. The chain carries TRBV4-1 and TRBJ2-6, with D unclear. The CDR3 length is 16 residues. Trimming left V 4 bases short and J 0 bases short, with 10 bases between. Germline CDR1 reads MGHRA; CDR2 reads YSYEKL. CDR3 sequence (DNA): TGCGCCAGCAGCCCCCTGAGTAGCTCTGGGGCCAACGTCCTGACTTTC. Residues: CASSPLSSSGANVLTF.

The chain uses TRBV7-9 and TRBJ2-7; 9 positions agree with TRBD1. The V and J ends lost 4 bases and 2 bases, in that order; junction bases with no gene match: 9. This CDR3 has 16 amino acids. The germline CDR1 and CDR2 sequences are SEHNR and FQNEAQ (reference sequence). Here the CDR3 reads CASSSPGTGTPYEQYF. In DNA form, the CDR3 reads TGTGCCAGCAGCTCTCCCGGGACAGGGACCCCCTACGAGCAGTACTTC.

V and J are TRBV10-3 and TRBJ2-1; D is possibly TRBD2 (6 bases). V lost 6 bases, J lost 0 bases, and 9 bases lay in between. CDR3 size: 14 residues. Germline loops: CDR1 ENHRY, CDR2 SYGVKD. CDR3 bases: TGTGCCATCAGGAACGGGGGCTCCTACAATGAGCAGTTCTTC. Its protein product is CAIRNGGSYNEQFF.

J is TRBJ1-5 and V is TRBV19; D is perhaps TRBD1 (6 bases). V was cut by 1 base and J by 2 bases, with 12 bases left in between. Germline V CDR1 and CDR2: LNHDA, SQIVND (reference sequence). The CDR3 sequence is 16 residues long. The chain's CDR3 is CASSIVARGGNQPQHF. The CDR3, as DNA: TGTGCCAGTAGTATAGTGGCCAGGGGAGGCAATCAGCCCCAGCATTTT.

In this sample, this clone turned up a few times. The chain links TRBV11-2 to TRBJ2-1; D is undetermined. The CDR3 spans 16 residues. Germline assignment: CDR1 SGHAT and CDR2 FQNNGV. Deletions cut 5 bases from V and 7 bases from J, with 21 bases between. The CDR3 region has the DNA TGTGCCAGCAGCGAAAATCTACCGATAGTCAGGAATGAGCAGTTCTTC. Amino acid sequence: CASSENLPIVRNEQFF.

The chain has TRBV7-9 and TRBJ1-1; possibly TRBD1 for D (6 bases). This CDR3 has 14 amino acids. CDR1 and CDR2 from the germline V gene are SEHNR and FQNEAQ (reference sequence). V dropped 3 bases and J dropped 4 bases, with 12 bases sitting between them. The CDR3 reads CASSFTAGATEAFF. For the CDR3, the DNA is TGTGCCAGCAGCTTTACGGCAGGGGCCACTGAAGCTTTCTTT.

This clone was seen repeatedly, ten times or more. The chain links TRBV5-1 to TRBJ2-7; TRBD2 matches at 9 bases. Germline V gene lookup returns CDR1 SGHRS and CDR2 YFSETQ. Unmatched junction bases numbered 5, after V lost 0 bases and J lost 4 bases. This CDR3 is 15 amino acids long. This CDR3 is CASSLVAGELYEQYF. DNA for the CDR3: TGCGCCAGCAGCTTGGTAGCGGGAGAATTGTACGAGCAGTACTTC.

This chain connects TRBV7-9 to TRBJ2-1, with D maybe TRBD2 (6 bases). The CDR3 length is 14 residues. The germline gives CDR1 SEHNR, CDR2 FQNEAQ (reference sequence). Trimming stripped 5 bases from V and 6 bases from J, with 14 bases between. The CDR3 loop is CASSERVRGNEQFF. DNA for the CDR3: TGTGCCAGCAGCGAGCGGGTAAGGGGCAATGAGCAGTTCTTC.

This chain links TRBV28 with TRBJ2-7; tentatively, D is TRBD2 (6 bases). CDR1 and CDR2 (germline): MDHEN, SYDVKM. This CDR3 region has 14 residues. Trimming left V 7 bases short and J 6 bases short, with 19 bases between. This chain's CDR3 is CASKGGPGRSEQYF. The CDR3 coding sequence is TGTGCCAGCAAGGGAGGACCGGGTCGCTCCGAGCAGTACTTC.

This chain links TRBV30 with TRBJ2-5; no clear D. The CDR3 has 12 residues. Germline values: CDR1 GTSNPN, CDR2 SVGIG (reference sequence). V was cut by 2 bases and J by 7 bases, with 11 bases left in between. The DNA of the CDR3 is TGTGCCTGGAGTCCCCGGGTTGGGACCCAGTACTTC. Amino acids: CAWSPRVGTQYF.

The chain combines TRBV7-8 with TRBJ2-1, with D perhaps matching TRBD2 (6 bases). Germline values: CDR1 SGHVS, CDR2 FQNEAQ. CDR3 length: 15 residues. V lost 0 bases and J 8 bases, leaving 14 bases between the germline ends. The CDR3 sequence: CASSLAGGLGYEQFF. The CDR3 DNA follows: TGTGCCAGCAGCTTAGCGGGAGGATTAGGCTATGAGCAGTTCTTC.

The chain recombines TRBV30 with TRBJ1-2, with D hard to call. The CDR3 spans 17 residues. CDR1 GTSNPN and CDR2 SVGIG come from the germline V gene (reference sequence). V gave up 8 bases and J gave up 2 bases, with 27 bases separating them. This CDR3 is CARLAIVQLMGNYGYTF. Written as DNA, the CDR3 is TGTGCCCGTCTCGCAATCGTCCAACTCATGGGCAACTATGGCTACACCTTC. Full variable domain (remainder filled in from reference TRBV30 and TRBJ1-2): SQTIHQWPATLVQPVGSPLSLECTVEGTSNPNLYWYRQAAGRGLQLLFYSVGIGQISSEVPQNLSASRPQDRQFILSSKKLLLSDSGFYLCARLAIVQLMGNYGYTFGSGTRLTVV.

On this clone: A junction boundary mismatches the germline segment, possibly from a read error. The chain couples TRBV5-1 to TRBJ1-2, with 8 positions matching TRBD1. The CDR3 spans 12 residues. The germline V gene encodes CDR1 SGHRS and CDR2 YFSETQ. CDR3 coding DNA: TGCGCCAGCAGCTTCTCAGGACAGGGAGCCCGCTTC. Translated, it gives CASSFSGQGARF.

J is TRBJ2-6 and V is TRBV30; no clear D gene. The CDR3 spans 15 residues. Germline values: CDR1 GTSNPN, CDR2 SVGIG (reference sequence). The V gene lost 4 bases and the J gene lost 4 bases, with 14 bases spanning the gap. The CDR3 DNA sequence: TGTGCCTGGACCTTGAGGCAAACCGGGGCCAACGTCCTGACTTTC. It encodes CAWTLRQTGANVLTF.

The genes are TRBV14 and TRBJ2-1, with a tentative D call TRBD2 (6 bases). The CDR3 length is 16 residues. Germline values: CDR1 SGHDN, CDR2 FVKESK. V was shortened by 3 bases and J by 7 bases, with 19 bases between the two germline ends. DNA for the CDR3: TGTGCCAGCAGCCATGGGGCTGGGGGGATTAGGAATGAGCAGTTCTTC. This sequence encodes CASSHGAGGIRNEQFF.

This clone was recorded a few times. The genes are TRBV15 and TRBJ2-3; no reliable D call. The V gene lost 4 bases and the J gene lost 0 bases, with 11 bases spanning the gap. The CDR3 covers 15 residues. Germline values: CDR1 LNHNV, CDR2 YYDKDF (reference sequence). The CDR3 region is CATSTEVASTDTQYF. The CDR3, as DNA: TGTGCCACCAGCACCGAGGTTGCAAGCACAGATACGCAGTATTTT.

This clone was seen only a few times. This rearrangement joins TRBV11-2 to TRBJ2-2, with 7 positions matching TRBD1. CDR1 SGHAT and CDR2 FQNNGV come from the germline V gene. V was clipped by 5 bases and J by 7 bases; unmatched bases: 4. The CDR3 runs to 13 residues. The CDR3 bases are TGTGCCAGCAGCCCGACAGGGCTCGGGGAGCTGTTTTTT. Protein product: CASSPTGLGELFF.

In this sample, this clone turned up a few times. The J gene is TRBJ2-7, the V gene TRBV28; 14 bases match TRBD2. The length of the CDR3 is 18 residues. The V and J ends lost 9 bases and 9 bases, in that order; junction bases with no gene match: 22. Germline V gene sequence: CDR1 MDHEN, CDR2 SYDVKM. CDR3: CASSPLGTSGRLSQRQYF. The CDR3 DNA follows: TGTGCCAGTTCCCCTTTAGGGACTAGCGGGAGACTGTCGCAGCGGCAGTACTTC.

This chain joins TRBV7-9 and TRBJ1-1, with TRBD1 matching over 9 bases. The V gene's germline CDR1 is SEHNR and CDR2 FQNEAQ (reference sequence). CDR3 size: 17 residues. The V segment lost 5 bases and the J segment 10 bases; nucleotides outside the gene matches: 20. CDR3 protein: CASSRRTGGAINFVAFF. For the CDR3, the DNA is TGTGCCAGCAGCCGGCGAACAGGGGGCGCGATCAACTTCGTAGCTTTCTTT.

This rearrangement joins TRBV7-9 to TRBJ2-7; D unresolved. Germline V gene sequence: CDR1 SEHNR, CDR2 FQNEAQ (reference sequence). CDR3 length: 10 amino acids. Trimming shortened V by 1 base and J by 9 bases, and 4 bases separated the two germline ends. CDR3 loop: CASSLDRQYF. The CDR3, as DNA: TGTGCCAGCAGCTTAGATAGGCAGTACTTC. The complete variable domain, with remaining parts taken from reference TRBV7-9 and TRBJ2-7, reads DTGVSQNPRHKITKRGQNVTFRCDPISEHNRLYWYRQTLGQGPEFLTYFQNEAQLEKSRLLSDRFSAERPKGSFSTLEIQRTEQGDSAMYLCASSLDRQYFGPGTRLTVT.

This chain links TRBV7-3 with TRBJ1-1, with 8 positions matching TRBD1. With 5 bases clipped from V and 8 bases from J, the junction kept 10 bases outside the gene matches. CDR1 is SGHTA and CDR2 is FQGTGA in the germline V gene. CDR3 length equals 14 residues. The CDR3 DNA reads as TGTGCCAGCAGCACGGATCGACAGGGGCGAGAAGCTTTCTTT. As protein: CASSTDRQGREAFF. The full variable domain, with the rest looked up from reference TRBV7-3 and TRBJ1-1, is GAGVSQTPSNKVTEKGKYVELRCDPISGHTALYWYRQSLGQGPEFLIYFQGTGAADDSGLPNDRFFAVRPEGSVSTLKIQRTERGDSAVYLCASSTDRQGREAFFGQGTRLTVV.